One sample yielded the 5 T cell receptor beta chains listed below, sequenced in a study of chronic HIV infection and antiretroviral therapy. In TCRdb, the 5' RACE reads were re-called with MiXCR into one record per CDR3 protein. The data contain about 38,000 distinct CDR3 sequences, roughly 7.6% of them singletons. The specimen was peripheral blood. The receptors here all came from an adult who had HIV and had not received antiretroviral therapy, or was an uninfected healthy control (not recorded which).

This clonotype was detected ten times or more. The rearrangement uses TRBV7-9 and TRBJ1-2, with a weak D call TRBD1 (5 bases). This CDR3 contains 13 residues. Looked up from germline, CDR1 is SEHNR and CDR2 is FQNEAQ (reference sequence). The V end lost 6 bases, the J end lost 5 bases, and 13 bases lay between the germline ends. CDR3 sequence: CASRLGEAYGYTF. The CDR3 DNA is TGTGCCAGCAGACTGGGGGAGGCTTATGGCTACACCTTC.

This clonotype came up a few times. The chain carries TRBV7-2 and TRBJ2-7; TRBD1 matches 8 bases. The J segment lost 7 bases and the V segment lost 4 bases, leaving 6 bases of the junction unmatched. Germline CDR1 and CDR2: SGHTA and FQGNSA. CDR3 length: 13 amino acids. DNA for the CDR3: TGTGCCAGCAGCTCGGACAGGGTCTGGGAGCAGTACTTC. Amino acid sequence: CASSSDRVWEQYF.

The chain links TRBV28 to TRBJ2-1; TRBD1 aligns across 8 bases. The CDR3 extends over 14 amino acids. Germline CDR1 reads MDHEN; CDR2 reads SYDVKM. Trimming at V came to 6 bases and at J to 6 bases, leaving 7 bases not matched to a gene. The CDR3 region has the DNA TGTGCCAGCAGCTCCGGGACAGGCACCAATGAGCAGTTCTTC. Protein product: CASSSGTGTNEQFF. The whole variable domain, remainder taken from reference TRBV28 and TRBJ2-1, is DVKVTQSSRYLVKRTGEKVFLECVQDMDHENMFWYRQDPGLGLRLIYFSYDVKMKEKGDIPEGYSVSREKKERFSLILESASTNQTSMYLCASSSGTGTNEQFFGPGTRLTVL.

V is TRBV29-1 and J is TRBJ1-5; 7 bases align to TRBD1. CDR3 length: 12 residues. The germline CDR1 and CDR2 sequences are SQVTM and ANQGSEA. J was trimmed by 4 bases and V by 6 bases; bases with no gene match: 3. DNA for the CDR3: TGCAGCGTCAAGACAGGGAATCAGCCCCAGCATTTT. Its protein product is CSVKTGNQPQHF. Full variable domain (remainder filled in from reference TRBV29-1 and TRBJ1-5): SAVISQKPSRDICQRGTSLTIQCQVDSQVTMMFWYRQQPGQSLTLIATANQGSEATYESGFVIDKFPISRPNLTFSTLTVSNMSPEDSSIYLCSVKTGNQPQHFGDGTRLSIL.

This clonotype was observed at least ten times. This chain joins TRBV5-1 and TRBJ2-3; 7 nucleotides line up with TRBD1. J was trimmed by 4 bases and V by 0 bases; bases with no gene match: 8. Germline V gene data show CDR1 as SGHRS and CDR2 as YFSETQ. CDR3 length: 16 residues. CDR3 nucleotide sequence: TGCGCCAGCAGCTTGGGGGACAGCGAAGGATCAGATACGCAGTATTTT. Translated, it gives CASSLGDSEGSDTQYF.